Reported below is one TCR beta chain. This record comes from a study of cytomegalovirus exposure and HLA in healthy donors. Only in-frame clones appear in the TCRdb table, and some are missing; sequencing was by immunoSEQ multiplex PCR. The sample comprises 150,000 to 200,000 clones, approximately 85% of which are singletons, and more than 1.1% rests with the top ten. CDR1 and CDR2 from the germline V gene are LNHDA and SQIVND (reference sequence). V dropped 8 bases and J dropped 4 bases, with 17 bases sitting between them. The CDR3 covers 14 residues. Sequencing was done on a sample of PBMCs. The rearrangement links TRBV19 to TRBJ1-2; no reliable D call. The TCR sequence derives from a woman between 18 and 29 years old in good health and CMV-seronegative. CDR3: CASAFRRLSYGYTF. The CDR3 region has the DNA TGTGCCAGTGCGTTCCGGCGGCTGAGCTATGGCTACACCTTC.